These T cell receptor beta chains were read from a single sample in a study of blood T cell repertoires in COVID-19. The data were produced by immunoSEQ multiplex PCR, yet TCRdb's version contains in-frame clones alone and is incomplete. The table has around 130,000 clones, 77% seen once; the top ten hold approximately 8%. Sequenced input: peripheral blood. The receptor set was obtained from a human donor in a cohort sampled during active COVID-19. The CDR3 runs from the conserved cysteine through the conserved F or W. The order of the fields is V gene, clone size, D gene, J gene, CDR3 DNA, CDR3 protein. The D gene is left open where the match is weak. Size is omitted from some rows. Given values are once, few, many or a class for expanded clones.

V: TRBV27
size: few
D: -
J: TRBJ1-5
DNA: TGTGCCAGCAGTTTTATCGGTCAGCCCCAGCATTTT
CDR3: CASSFIGQPQHF

V: TRBV4-1
size: -
D: -
J: TRBJ2-7
DNA: TGCGCCAGCAGCCAGGAGGACAGTTCCTACGAGCAGTACTTC
CDR3: CASSQEDSSYEQYF

V: TRBV4-2
size: once
D: -
J: TRBJ2-7
DNA: TGTGCCAGCAGCCAAGATCTGTCTTTAGGGGCACTCGAGCAGTACTTC
CDR3: CASSQDLSLGALEQYF

V: TRBV6-2/TRBV6-3
size: -
D: -
J: TRBJ2-7
DNA: TGTGCCAGCAGCACTAACCGACAGCCCGTGCTCTACGAGCAGTACTTC
CDR3: CASSTNRQPVLYEQYF

V: TRBV2
size: -
D: TRBD1
J: TRBJ1-4
DNA: TGTGCCAGCAATCCAGGGACAGCCAGGAATGAAAAACTGTTTTTT
CDR3: CASNPGTARNEKLFF

V: TRBV5-4
size: -
D: TRBD2
J: TRBJ2-7
DNA: TGTGCCAGCAGCACCAGCCTGGCGGGAGGCGGGTACGAGCAGTACTTC
CDR3: CASSTSLAGGGYEQYF

V: TRBV5-1
size: -
D: TRBD2
J: TRBJ2-7
DNA: TGCGCCAGCAACACAGCGGGGAAAGTCTACGAGCAGTACTTC
CDR3: CASNTAGKVYEQYF

V: TRBV28
size: -
D: -
J: TRBJ1-5
DNA: TGTGCCAGCACCCCAGGGGCGAATCAGCCCCAGCATTTT
CDR3: CASTPGANQPQHF

V: TRBV27
size: -
D: -
J: TRBJ2-7
DNA: TGTGCCAGCAGTTCCCCCCTCAGGCTAGCTACCTACGAGCAGTACTTC
CDR3: CASSSPLRLATYEQYF

V: TRBV28
size: few
D: TRBD1
J: TRBJ1-1
DNA: TGTGCCAGCACTGTACAGGGGGCGCGTGAAGCTTTCTTT
CDR3: CASTVQGAREAFF

V: TRBV3-1/TRBV3-2
size: -
D: TRBD2
J: TRBJ2-5
DNA: TGTGCCAGCAGCTTGGCGGAACTAGCGGGGGGGCAAGAGACCCAGTACTTC
CDR3: CASSLAELAGGQETQYF

V: TRBV29-1
size: -
D: -
J: TRBJ2-7
DNA: TGCAGCGTTGAAGAGGAGCAGGGGAGCTCCTACGAGCAGTACTTC
CDR3: CSVEEEQGSSYEQYF

V: TRBV5-4
size: -
D: TRBD1
J: TRBJ1-2
DNA: TGTGCCAGCAGCCTTACCGACAGGGAAAACTATGGCTACACCTTC
CDR3: CASSLTDRENYGYTF

V: TRBV9
size: -
D: -
J: TRBJ1-1
DNA: TGTGCCAGCAGCCCAGGGCCAGGGCTCAACACTGAAGCTTTCTTT
CDR3: CASSPGPGLNTEAFF

V: TRBV5-6
size: -
D: -
J: TRBJ2-7
DNA: TGTGCCAGCAGCTTGTCAGGGGTCGAGCAGTACTTC
CDR3: CASSLSGVEQYF

V: TRBV27
size: -
D: TRBD1
J: TRBJ1-1
DNA: TGTGCCAGCTCGGGACAGCTGAACACTGAAGCTTTCTTT
CDR3: CASSGQLNTEAFF

V: TRBV11-2
size: -
D: TRBD2
J: TRBJ2-7
DNA: TGTGCCAGCAGCTTAGGGGCGGGGGGACCCCCTGGATCCTACGAGCAGTACTTC
CDR3: CASSLGAGGPPGSYEQYF

V: TRBV11-3
size: -
D: -
J: TRBJ1-4
DNA: TGTGCCAGCAGCCAGGGCAGCACTAATGAAAAACTGTTTTTT
CDR3: CASSQGSTNEKLFF

V: TRBV6-4
size: -
D: TRBD2
J: TRBJ2-1
DNA: TGTGCCAGCAGTGATGGTAGCGGGGGGGCCCCCTACAATGAGCAGTTCTTC
CDR3: CASSDGSGGAPYNEQFF

V: TRBV28
size: -
D: -
J: TRBJ1-1
DNA: TGTGCCAGCAGTCCCGCGCTAAGGAACACTGAAGCTTTCTTT
CDR3: CASSPALRNTEAFF

V: TRBV5-4
size: -
D: TRBD1
J: TRBJ2-7
DNA: TGTGCCAGCAGCCTGGGGACAGCTAGCTCCTACGAGCAGTACTTC
CDR3: CASSLGTASSYEQYF

V: TRBV3-1/TRBV3-2
size: -
D: TRBD2
J: TRBJ2-7
DNA: TGTGCCAGCAGCCATCACTGGGGACTAGCGGGAGGTGAGACCTACGAGCAGTACTTC
CDR3: CASSHHWGLAGGETYEQYF

V: TRBV5-8
size: -
D: -
J: TRBJ2-3
DNA: TGTGCCAGCAGCTTGGACAGGCCTAGCACAGATACGCAGTATTTT
CDR3: CASSLDRPSTDTQYF

V: TRBV6-5
size: -
D: TRBD1
J: TRBJ1-1
DNA: TGTGCCAGCAGAGACAGGGGGATGGCTTTCTTT
CDR3: CASRDRGMAFF

V: TRBV7-3
size: -
D: TRBD2
J: TRBJ2-7
DNA: TGTGCCAGTGGGACTAGCGGGGTATCTTGCGAGCAGTACTTC
CDR3: CASGTSGVSCEQYF

V: TRBV27
size: -
D: -
J: TRBJ1-2
DNA: TGTGCCAGCAGTTTATCGGGGGCGGGCAGGGCAAACTATGGCTACACCTTC
CDR3: CASSLSGAGRANYGYTF

V: TRBV24-1
size: -
D: TRBD1
J: TRBJ2-1
DNA: TGTGCCACCAGTGATACCCACAGGGGTGAGCAGTTCTTC
CDR3: CATSDTHRGEQFF

V: TRBV28
size: -
D: -
J: TRBJ1-4
DNA: TGTGCCAGCAGTTTGCGACAAAATGAAAAACTGTTTTTT
CDR3: CASSLRQNEKLFF

V: TRBV3-1/TRBV3-2
size: -
D: -
J: TRBJ1-2
DNA: TGTGCCAGCAGCCATGCCGGGGCTAACTATGGCTACACCTTC
CDR3: CASSHAGANYGYTF

V: TRBV10-3
size: -
D: -
J: TRBJ1-5
DNA: TGTGCCATCAGTTCGGGGGACAGCAATCAGCCCCAGCATTTT
CDR3: CAISSGDSNQPQHF

V: TRBV10-1
size: few
D: -
J: TRBJ2-7
DNA: TGCGCCAGCAGTGAGGACATTATGGGGGGCGAGCAGTACTTC
CDR3: CASSEDIMGGEQYF

V: TRBV29-1
size: -
D: -
J: TRBJ1-2
DNA: TGCAGCGTTGACCAGGAGGATGGCTACACCTTC
CDR3: CSVDQEDGYTF

V: TRBV2
size: -
D: -
J: TRBJ2-6
DNA: TGTGCCAGCAGTGGAGGCTCTGGGGCCAACGTCCTGACTTTC
CDR3: CASSGGSGANVLTF

V: TRBV11-3
size: -
D: -
J: TRBJ2-3
DNA: TGTGCCAGCAGCCATCCCCCCAGTGGTGGTACGCAGTATTTT
CDR3: CASSHPPSGGTQYF

V: TRBV5-1
size: -
D: -
J: TRBJ1-6
DNA: TGCGCCAGCAGCCCCGGGTCCGATAATTCACCCCTCCACTTT
CDR3: CASSPGSDNSPLHF

V: TRBV6-1
size: -
D: -
J: TRBJ1-2
DNA: TGTGCCAGCAGTGATGGTGCGGGGCCTAACTATGGCTACACCTTC
CDR3: CASSDGAGPNYGYTF

V: TRBV9
size: -
D: -
J: TRBJ2-5
DNA: TGTGCCAGCAGCGTAACGGAAGAGACCCAGTACTTC
CDR3: CASSVTEETQYF

V: TRBV11-3
size: -
D: -
J: TRBJ1-1
DNA: TGTGCCAACCCTAGCCAGGGGCGTGGTGGGAACACTGAAGCTTTCTTT
CDR3: CANPSQGRGGNTEAFF

V: TRBV7-9
size: -
D: TRBD1
J: TRBJ1-1
DNA: TGTGCCAGCAGTACTGACAGGGCGAACACTGAAGCTTTCTTT
CDR3: CASSTDRANTEAFF

V: TRBV7-9
size: -
D: -
J: TRBJ1-1
DNA: TGTGCCAGCAGCTTAGCGGGGGGAGGCACTGAAGCTTTCTTT
CDR3: CASSLAGGGTEAFF

V: TRBV5-1
size: -
D: -
J: TRBJ2-1
DNA: TGCGCCAGCAGGCCTAGTACCTACAATGAGCAGTTCTTC
CDR3: CASRPSTYNEQFF

V: TRBV27
size: medium-sized
D: -
J: TRBJ1-1
DNA: TGTGCCAGCCAACTTGCTTCCGGTGAAGCTTTCTTT
CDR3: CASQLASGEAFF

V: TRBV27
size: -
D: TRBD1
J: TRBJ2-7
DNA: TGTGCCAGCAGTCCGGGACAGGGGATGGGCTCCTACGAGCAGTACTTC
CDR3: CASSPGQGMGSYEQYF

V: TRBV6-5
size: few
D: TRBD2
J: TRBJ2-7
DNA: TGTGCCAGCACTGGACTAGCGGGAGTGCCTGAGCAGTACTTC
CDR3: CASTGLAGVPEQYF

V: TRBV6-5
size: -
D: -
J: TRBJ1-3
DNA: TGTGCCAGCAGGTCCGGGACTTTTGGAAACACCATATATTTT
CDR3: CASRSGTFGNTIYF

V: TRBV15
size: -
D: -
J: TRBJ2-7
DNA: TGTGCCACCAGCCAAGTAGGGGGGGGGCGTCCCTACGAGCAGTACTTC
CDR3: CATSQVGGGRPYEQYF